These T cell receptor beta chains were read from a single sample in a study of blood T cell repertoires in COVID-19. The method was immunoSEQ multiplex PCR; TCRdb's version includes in-frame clones alone and lacks a portion of them. In the table there are about 350,000 clones, roughly nine tenths of which are singletons. The sequencing sample was made of PBMCs or T cells enriched from blood (not recorded which). The receptors were sampled from a woman in her thirties who had recovered from COVID-19. Both conserved end residues are part of each CDR3. The D gene is left open where the match is weak. A clone size is listed for some rows: how often the clone was seen (once, few, many), or a class if it is expanded.

j_call,v_call,clone_size,d_call,cdr3_aa,cdr3_nt
TRBJ1-2,TRBV3-1/TRBV3-2,NA,TRBD1,CASSQDGGQGGTGYTF,TGTGCCAGCAGCCAAGATGGAGGACAGGGGGGCACTGGCTACACCTTC
TRBJ2-3,TRBV5-5,NA,TRBD1,CASSSRTGPDTQYF,TGTGCCAGCAGCTCTAGGACAGGTCCAGATACGCAGTATTTT
TRBJ1-5,TRBV18,NA,TRBD1,CASSPNTGANGNQPQHF,TGTGCCAGCTCACCTAATACAGGGGCCAACGGCAATCAGCCCCAGCATTTT
TRBJ1-1,TRBV7-9,NA,NA,CASSLVGRGTEAFF,TGTGCCAGCAGCTTAGTGGGGCGGGGCACTGAAGCTTTCTTT
TRBJ2-5,TRBV3-1/TRBV3-2,NA,NA,CASSQPPGAQYF,TGTGCCAGCAGCCAACCCCCAGGGGCCCAGTACTTC
TRBJ2-3,TRBV5-1,NA,TRBD2,CASSLVSGGADTQYF,TGCGCCAGCAGCTTAGTGAGCGGGGGGGCCGATACGCAGTATTTT
TRBJ2-3,TRBV14,NA,TRBD2,CASSQDLGGSYTDTQYF,TGTGCCAGCAGCCAAGATCTGGGGGGGTCGTACACAGATACGCAGTATTTT
TRBJ1-1,TRBV5-8,NA,TRBD1,CASSLVGGQGSMNTEAFF,TGTGCCAGCAGCTTGGTTGGGGGACAGGGGTCGATGAACACTGAAGCTTTCTTT
TRBJ2-7,TRBV11-2,NA,NA,CASSWRDSSYEQYF,TGTGCCAGCAGCTGGCGGGACAGCTCCTACGAGCAGTACTTC
TRBJ2-7,TRBV5-1,NA,TRBD2,CASSLVVSGGAYEQYF,TGCGCCAGCAGCTTGGTGGTTAGCGGGGGGGCCTACGAGCAGTACTTC
TRBJ1-3,TRBV29-1,NA,NA,CSARVTGNTIYF,TGCAGCGCCAGGGTGACTGGAAACACCATATATTTT
TRBJ2-3,TRBV6-5,NA,NA,CASTPLVGTDTQYF,TGTGCCAGCACTCCACTAGTGGGCACAGATACGCAGTATTTT
TRBJ2-1,TRBV7-6,NA,TRBD1,CASSLVVRGSYNEQFF,TGTGCCAGCAGCTTAGTGGTCAGGGGGTCCTACAATGAGCAGTTCTTC
TRBJ2-1,TRBV28,few,NA,CASSFSGRTYNEQFF,TGTGCCAGCAGTTTCTCGGGGAGGACCTACAATGAGCAGTTCTTC
TRBJ1-6,TRBV5-1,NA,TRBD1,CASSSTGQGGVPLHF,TGCGCCAGCAGCTCTACCGGACAGGGTGGGGTACCCCTCCACTTT
TRBJ2-3,TRBV28,once,NA,CMAGPLQAGTDTQYF,TGCATGGCGGGGCCCCTGCAAGCCGGCACAGATACGCAGTATTTT
TRBJ2-5,TRBV7-2,NA,NA,CASSLASVTAGKRTQYF,TGTGCCAGCAGCTTAGCGTCAGTCACGGCGGGGAAGAGGACCCAGTACTTC
TRBJ1-6,TRBV28,NA,NA,CASSAGGTLYYNSPLHF,TGTGCCAGCAGCGCCGGGGGGACATTATATTATAATTCACCCCTCCACTTT
TRBJ1-2,TRBV10-1,NA,TRBD1,CASSPGQGSSHFNYGYTF,TGCGCCAGCAGTCCGGGACAGGGCTCTTCTCACTTCAACTATGGCTACACCTTC
TRBJ2-7,TRBV6-5,NA,NA,CASSYSEGSVEQYF,TGTGCCAGCAGTTACTCGGAGGGCTCCGTCGAGCAGTACTTC
TRBJ1-3,TRBV2,NA,NA,CASVDTMGSGNTIYF,TGTGCCAGCGTGGACACCATGGGCTCTGGAAACACCATATATTTT
TRBJ1-4,TRBV29-1,NA,NA,CSATQGGVEKLFF,TGCAGCGCTACTCAGGGTGGTGTTGAAAAACTGTTTTTT
TRBJ2-5,TRBV5-5,NA,TRBD2,CASRLGTGLALKETQYF,TGTGCCAGCCGCTTAGGCACGGGACTAGCCCTTAAAGAGACCCAGTACTTC
TRBJ1-6,TRBV5-1,NA,TRBD1,CASSAGQGYSPLHF,TGCGCCAGCAGCGCCGGACAGGGTTATTCACCCCTCCACTTT
TRBJ1-3,TRBV6-5,NA,NA,CASSYDGYYSGNTIYF,TGTGCCAGCAGTTACGATGGGTACTACTCTGGAAACACCATATATTTT
TRBJ2-5,TRBV4-1,NA,TRBD1,CASSQAPGTGGWTQYF,TGCGCCAGCAGCCAAGCCCCCGGGACAGGGGGCTGGACCCAGTACTTC
TRBJ1-2,TRBV5-4,few,TRBD1,CASSSGRQGEGYGYTF,TGTGCCAGCAGCTCTGGAAGACAGGGGGAGGGGTATGGCTACACCTTC
TRBJ2-7,TRBV6-2/TRBV6-3,NA,NA,CASSSGTLYEQYF,TGTGCCAGCAGCTCCGGGACACTTTACGAGCAGTACTTC
TRBJ2-7,TRBV7-9,NA,NA,CASTLEGYEQYF,TGTGCCAGCACTTTAGAGGGCTACGAGCAGTACTTC
TRBJ1-2,TRBV9,NA,NA,CASSVGTVSYGYTF,TGTGCCAGCAGCGTAGGGACAGTTAGCTATGGCTACACCTTC
TRBJ1-4,TRBV5-5,NA,NA,CASSFGFGGEKLFF,TGTGCCAGCAGCTTTGGCTTCGGGGGGGAAAAACTGTTTTTT
TRBJ1-1,TRBV5-1,NA,TRBD1,CASSLGTGGNTEAFF,TGCGCCAGCAGCCTCGGGACAGGGGGGAACACTGAAGCTTTCTTT
TRBJ2-1,TRBV30,NA,NA,CAWSLAYNEQFF,TGTGCCTGGAGTCTAGCTTACAATGAGCAGTTCTTC
TRBJ2-5,TRBV27,NA,NA,CASRADIRETQYF,TGTGCCAGCAGGGCGGACATTCGAGAGACCCAGTACTTC
TRBJ2-7,TRBV2,NA,TRBD1,CASLGTGVEQYF,TGTGCCAGCTTAGGGACAGGGGTCGAGCAGTACTTC
TRBJ2-7,TRBV11-2,once,TRBD1,CASSPGTGVDSYEQYF,TGTGCCAGCAGCCCCGGGACAGGCGTTGACTCCTACGAGCAGTACTTC
TRBJ1-2,TRBV2,NA,NA,CASSEMADYGYTF,TGTGCCAGCAGTGAAATGGCAGACTATGGCTACACCTTC
TRBJ2-5,TRBV5-4,NA,TRBD2,CASSPREGQPGAQYF,TGTGCCAGCAGCCCCAGGGAGGGGCAGCCCGGGGCCCAGTACTTC
TRBJ2-7,TRBV6-9,NA,NA,CASSSPGRQPMGQYF,TGTGCCAGCAGTTCCCCAGGTCGGCAGCCGATGGGGCAGTACTTC
TRBJ2-7,TRBV5-1,few,NA,CASSPDSPYEQYF,TGCGCCAGCAGCCCGGACAGCCCTTACGAGCAGTACTTC
TRBJ2-7,TRBV19,NA,TRBD1,CASSMEKTGFGEQYF,TGTGCCAGTAGTATGGAGAAGACAGGGTTCGGGGAGCAGTACTTC
TRBJ2-7,TRBV7-9,NA,NA,CASSSNRGGAMTYEQYF,TGTGCCAGCAGCTCAAACCGAGGGGGGGCTATGACCTACGAGCAGTACTTC